This T cell receptor (beta chain) is drawn from a study of cytomegalovirus exposure and HLA in healthy donors. Donors were ostensibly healthy at sampling, although undocumented immune exposures were probable. Trimming at V came to 4 bases and at J to 4 bases, leaving 10 bases not matched to a gene. CDR3 length: 15 amino acids. Germline CDR1 and CDR2: SGHRS and YFSETQ. Note on this clone: Antigen unknown.

General observations from the study: The study put 150 or so TCR beta chains on its list as cytomegalovirus-associated. A later analysis associated 15,000 to 20,000 TCR beta sequences with HLA alleles at a 0.05 false discovery rate.

Both 60 Vbeta primers and 13 Jbeta primers went into the PCR. The method was immunoSEQ multiplex PCR; TCRdb's version includes in-frame clones alone and lacks a portion of them. The sample has under 200,000 clones; 80% are singletons. The V gene is TRBV5-1, the J gene TRBJ1-2; the match to TRBD1 covers 7 bases. The clonotype comes from a man in his forties in good health and CMV-seronegative. Sequencing input: PBMCs. The CDR3, as DNA: TGCGCCAGCAGCCCTGACCAGGGACAGATCTATGGCTACACCTTC. Translation: CASSPDQGQIYGYTF.